This T cell receptor (beta chain) was captured in a study of regulatory T cells in long-lasting Graves disease. Construction of the TCR beta libraries employed iRepertoire HTBI primers in conjunction with Arm-PCR of CDR3 regions. One entry per CDR3 protein, called by TCRdb with MiXCR from the multiplex PCR reads. Of 680,000 or so distinct CDR3 sequences listed, around 15% are singletons. CDR1 is MGHDK and CDR2 is SYGVNS in the germline V gene. The length of the CDR3 is 15 residues. V was pared by 1 base and J by 7 bases, with 16 bases between. Time point noted: newly diagnosed GD, antithyroid drugs for less than 3 months. Isolated PBMC RNA provided the starting material for the TCR library. The table lists this clonotype with many counts. The same specimen was also included in a second study, on T cells in Graves' hyperthyroidism and ophthalmopathy.

This TCR was sampled from a woman in her thirties with Graves disease. The chain couples TRBV25-1 to TRBJ1-2; D is perhaps TRBD1 (5 bases). Sequenced here: peripheral blood mononuclear cells (PBMCs), sampled at new diagnosis, from a patient treated with antithyroid drugs. The CDR3 reads CASSESFAGYGGYTF. The CDR3 DNA follows: TGTGCCAGCAGTGAATCCTTCGCAGGGTATGGTGGCTACACCTTC.